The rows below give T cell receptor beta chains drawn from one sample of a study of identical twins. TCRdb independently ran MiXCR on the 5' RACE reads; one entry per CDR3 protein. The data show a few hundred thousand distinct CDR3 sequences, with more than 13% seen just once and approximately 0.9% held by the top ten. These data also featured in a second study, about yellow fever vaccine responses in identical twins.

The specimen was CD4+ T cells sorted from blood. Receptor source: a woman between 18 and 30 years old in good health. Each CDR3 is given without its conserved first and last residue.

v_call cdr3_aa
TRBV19 ASSIRGGTDTQY
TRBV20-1 SARVYRGPETQY
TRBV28 ASSPALAGGRETQY
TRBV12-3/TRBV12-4 ASSRRTSGSYEQY
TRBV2 AFSSILRGLRYTGELF
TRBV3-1 ASSQAGTRGYT
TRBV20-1 SARTGVVYEQY
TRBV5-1 ASRPSGRAAGETQY
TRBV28 ASSFAGVLSGTGELF
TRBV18 ASSQLGGLDTEAF
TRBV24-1 ATSDRSTSGEYNEQF
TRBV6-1 ASSPIRTGKKAGNEQF
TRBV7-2 ASSTRQGLNSPLH
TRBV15 ATSGFRDRVQTQY
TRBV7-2 ASSLIPIETQY
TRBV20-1 CAVMGLAVSYNEQF
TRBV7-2 ASSLDGSPPGGQY
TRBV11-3 ASSLGGTDNEQF
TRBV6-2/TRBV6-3 ASSYLRDYEQY
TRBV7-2 ASSLGGKGGNTIY
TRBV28 ASSDTLGNSPLH
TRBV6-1 ATQGARNTGELF
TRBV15 ATSRDQIRGGTQY
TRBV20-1 SADKRSRGGDEQY
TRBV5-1 ASSLGQGPSEKLF